This T cell receptor beta chain was sequenced for a study of cytomegalovirus exposure and HLA in healthy donors. This clone has only a few counts. Its antigen is unidentified. The PCR had 60 Vbeta and 13 Jbeta primers. Per the original methods: Unique TCR beta chains totaled about 73 million in a later count, with roughly 10 million of them shared. The assay was immunoSEQ multiplex PCR, and TCRdb's table has in-frame clones only and misses some. D and trimming were read from the DNA, whereas the V and J calls and clone size are those reported in that table. This sample has about 140,000 clones; roughly four fifths occur once, and the top ten carry more than 4%. Study conclusions and caveats: Apparent HLA restriction characterized most CMV-associated TCR beta chains in a later analysis. Across HLA loci, a later analysis found differing TCR association rates, with DRB1 most and HLA-C fewest. Roughly uniform sequencing depth across donors was assumed, possibly incorrectly.

The CDR3 sequence is 12 residues long. Trimming shortened V by 5 bases and J by 8 bases, and 12 bases separated the two germline ends. Germline V lookup: CDR1 LGHNA, CDR2 YSLEER. V is TRBV4-3 and J is TRBJ1-1; D uncertain. Sample: PBMCs. The receptor was isolated from a man in his forties or fifties in good health and CMV-seropositive. The CDR3 DNA reads TGCGCCAGCAGCTTCCACCGCGGGGAAGCTTTCTTT. Amino acids: CASSFHRGEAFF.